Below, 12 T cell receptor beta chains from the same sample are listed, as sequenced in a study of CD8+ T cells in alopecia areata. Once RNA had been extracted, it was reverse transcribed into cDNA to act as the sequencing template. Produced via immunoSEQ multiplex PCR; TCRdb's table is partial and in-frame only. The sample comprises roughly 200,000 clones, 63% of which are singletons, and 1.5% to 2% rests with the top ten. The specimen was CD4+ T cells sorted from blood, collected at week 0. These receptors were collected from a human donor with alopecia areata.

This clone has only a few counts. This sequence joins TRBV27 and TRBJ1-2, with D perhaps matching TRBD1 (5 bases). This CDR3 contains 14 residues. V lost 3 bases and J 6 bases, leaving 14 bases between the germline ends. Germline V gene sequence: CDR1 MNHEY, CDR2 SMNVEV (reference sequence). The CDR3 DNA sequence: TGTGCCAGCAGTTTTGGGGGGGTCGGGCATGGCTACACCTTC. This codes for CASSFGGVGHGYTF.

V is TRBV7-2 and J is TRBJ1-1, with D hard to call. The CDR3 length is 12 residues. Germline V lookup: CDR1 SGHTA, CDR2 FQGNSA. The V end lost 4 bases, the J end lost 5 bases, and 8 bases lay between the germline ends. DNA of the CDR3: TGTGCCAGCAGCTCTGGGGTTACTGAAGCTTTCTTT. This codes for CASSSGVTEAFF. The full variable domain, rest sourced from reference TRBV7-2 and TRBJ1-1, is GAGVSQSPSNKVTEKGKDVELRCDPISGHTALYWYRQSLGQGLEFLIYFQGNSAPDKSGLPSDRFSAERTGGSVSTLTIQRTQQEDSAVYLCASSSGVTEAFFGQGTRLTVV.

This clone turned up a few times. The CDR3 sequence: CASSPQGAYGYTF. The CDR3 coding sequence is TGTGCCAGCAGCCCTCAGGGGGCCTATGGCTACACCTTC. The chain is built from TRBV5-6 and TRBJ1-2, with 8 bases matching TRBD1. This CDR3 contains 13 residues. V was pared by 4 bases and J by 4 bases, with 3 bases of the junction left unmatched. CDR1 and CDR2 from the germline V gene are SGHDT and YYEEEE.

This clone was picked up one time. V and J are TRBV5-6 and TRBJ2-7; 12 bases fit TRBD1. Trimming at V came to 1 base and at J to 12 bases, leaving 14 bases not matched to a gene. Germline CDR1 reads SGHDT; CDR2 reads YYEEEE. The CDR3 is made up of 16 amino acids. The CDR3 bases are TGTGCCAGCAGCTTGATGTCGCGGGACAGGGGGCTCCTGGGGTACTTC. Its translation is CASSLMSRDRGLLGYF.

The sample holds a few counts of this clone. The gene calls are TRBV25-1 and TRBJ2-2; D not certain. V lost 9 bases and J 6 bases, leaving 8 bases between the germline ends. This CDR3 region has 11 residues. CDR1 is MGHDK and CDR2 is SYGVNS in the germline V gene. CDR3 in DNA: TGTGCCAGTCGGCGGTCCGGGGAGCTGTTTTTT. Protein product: CASRRSGELFF.

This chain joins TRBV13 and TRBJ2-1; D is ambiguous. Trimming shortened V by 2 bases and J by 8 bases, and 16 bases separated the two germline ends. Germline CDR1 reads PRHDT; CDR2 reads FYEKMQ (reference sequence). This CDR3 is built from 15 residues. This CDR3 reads CASSLRLIGLDEQFF. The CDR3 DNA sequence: TGTGCCAGCAGCTTAAGACTTATTGGGTTGGATGAGCAGTTCTTC. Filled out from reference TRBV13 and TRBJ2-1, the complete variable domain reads AAGVIQSPRHLIKEKRETATLKCYPIPRHDTVYWYQQGPGQDPQFLISFYEKMQSDKGSIPDRFSAQQFSDYHSELNMSSLELGDSALYFCASSLRLIGLDEQFFGPGTRLTVL.

The CDR3 nucleotides read TGTGCCAGCGGGACAGGATACACTGAAGCTTTCTTT. Encoded protein: CASGTGYTEAFF. V gene TRBV2 combines with J gene TRBJ1-1, with 8 positions matching TRBD1. Losses at the gene ends were 8 bases for V and 3 bases for J; bases not matched to a gene: 2. The CDR3 runs to 12 residues. CDR1 is SNHLY, CDR2 FYNNEI, per germline.

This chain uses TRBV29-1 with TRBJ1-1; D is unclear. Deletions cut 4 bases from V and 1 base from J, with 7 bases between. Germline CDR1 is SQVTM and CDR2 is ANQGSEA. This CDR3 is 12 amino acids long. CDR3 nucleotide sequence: TGCAGCGTTGGTAAGAGGAACACTGAAGCTTTCTTT. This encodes CSVGKRNTEAFF. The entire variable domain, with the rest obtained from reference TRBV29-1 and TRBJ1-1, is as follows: SAVISQKPSRDICQRGTSLTIQCQVDSQVTMMFWYRQQPGQSLTLIATANQGSEATYESGFVIDKFPISRPNLTFSTLTVSNMSPEDSSIYLCSVGKRNTEAFFGQGTRLTVV.

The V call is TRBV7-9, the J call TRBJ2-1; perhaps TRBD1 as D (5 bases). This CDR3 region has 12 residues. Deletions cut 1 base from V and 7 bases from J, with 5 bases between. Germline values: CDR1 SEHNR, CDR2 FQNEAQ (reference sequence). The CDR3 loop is CASSLEGNEQFF. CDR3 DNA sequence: TGTGCCAGCAGCTTAGAGGGGAATGAGCAGTTCTTC.

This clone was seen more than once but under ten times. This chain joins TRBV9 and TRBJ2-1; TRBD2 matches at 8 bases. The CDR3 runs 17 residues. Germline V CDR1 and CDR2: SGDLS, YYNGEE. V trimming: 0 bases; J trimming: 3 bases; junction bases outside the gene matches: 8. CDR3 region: CASSVGARGGLYNEQFF. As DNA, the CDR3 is TGTGCCAGCAGCGTAGGCGCTCGGGGGGGCCTCTACAATGAGCAGTTCTTC. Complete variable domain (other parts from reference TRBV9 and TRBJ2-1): DSGVTQTPKHLITATGQRVTLRCSPRSGDLSVYWYQQSLDQGLQFLIQYYNGEERAKGNILERFSAQQFPDLHSELNLSSLELGDSALYFCASSVGARGGLYNEQFFGPGTRLTVL.

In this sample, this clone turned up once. CDR3 nucleotide sequence: TGTGCCTGGAGTGTCTCGTGGTCCGGGGGGGTAGATACGCAGTATTTT. Protein sequence: CAWSVSWSGGVDTQYF. The J gene is TRBJ2-3, the V gene TRBV30; 8 nucleotides align to TRBD2. Trimming removed 0 bases from V and 5 bases from J; junction bases left unmatched: 10. Germline V CDR1 and CDR2: GTSNPN, SVGIG (reference sequence). CDR3 size: 16 residues.

CDR3 loop: CAWSWDRDNSPLHF. In DNA form, the CDR3 reads TGTGCCTGGAGTTGGGACAGGGACAATTCACCCCTCCACTTT. V usage is TRBV30 and J usage is TRBJ1-6; 9 positions match TRBD1. The CDR3 spans 14 residues. V was clipped by 2 bases and J by 7 bases; unmatched bases: 3. From germline, CDR1 is GTSNPN and CDR2 SVGIG (reference sequence).